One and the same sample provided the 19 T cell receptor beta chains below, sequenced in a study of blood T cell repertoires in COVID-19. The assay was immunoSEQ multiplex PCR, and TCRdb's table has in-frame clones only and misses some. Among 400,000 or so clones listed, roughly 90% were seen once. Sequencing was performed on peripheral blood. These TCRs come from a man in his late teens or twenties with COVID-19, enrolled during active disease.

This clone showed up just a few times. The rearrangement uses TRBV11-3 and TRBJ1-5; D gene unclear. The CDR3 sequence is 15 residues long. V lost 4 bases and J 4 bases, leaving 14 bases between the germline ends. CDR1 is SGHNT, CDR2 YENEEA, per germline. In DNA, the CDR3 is TGTGCCAGCAGCTCCTCCGCCGAGCTAAATCAGCCCCAGCATTTT. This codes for CASSSSAELNQPQHF. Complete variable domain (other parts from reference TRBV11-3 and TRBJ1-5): EAGVVQSPRYKIIEKKQPVAFWCNPISGHNTLYWYLQNLGQGPELLIRYENEEAVDDSQLPKDRFSAERLKGVDSTLKIQPAELGDSAVYLCASSSSAELNQPQHFGDGTRLSIL.

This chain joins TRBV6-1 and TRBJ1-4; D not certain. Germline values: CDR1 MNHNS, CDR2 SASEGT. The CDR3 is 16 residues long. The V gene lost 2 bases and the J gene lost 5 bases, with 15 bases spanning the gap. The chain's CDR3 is CASSERRQALNEKLFF. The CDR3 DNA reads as TGTGCCAGCAGTGAACGGAGGCAGGCCTTGAATGAAAAACTGTTTTTT.

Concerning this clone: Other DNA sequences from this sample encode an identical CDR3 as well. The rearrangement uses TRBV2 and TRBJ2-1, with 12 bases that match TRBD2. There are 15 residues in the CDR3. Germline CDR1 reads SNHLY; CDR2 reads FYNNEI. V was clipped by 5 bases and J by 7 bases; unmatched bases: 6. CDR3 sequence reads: CASSLLAGGPNEQFF. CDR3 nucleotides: TGTGCCAGCAGTCTCCTAGCGGGGGGGCCAAATGAGCAGTTCTTC. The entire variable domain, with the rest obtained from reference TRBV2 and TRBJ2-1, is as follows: EPEVTQTPSHQVTQMGQEVILRCVPISNHLYFYWYRQILGQKVEFLVSFYNNEISEKSEIFDDQFSVERPDGSNFTLKIRSTKLEDSAMYFCASSLLAGGPNEQFFGPGTRLTVL.

CDR3 amino acids: CATSDFGGGPSDTQYF. The CDR3 region has the DNA TGTGCCACCAGTGATTTCGGGGGAGGGCCCTCAGATACGCAGTATTTT. The chain combines TRBV24-1 with TRBJ2-3; 7 bases fit TRBD2. Germline loops: CDR1 KGHDR, CDR2 SFDVKD. The V and J ends lost 1 base and 4 bases, in that order; junction bases with no gene match: 7. The length of the CDR3 is 16 residues.

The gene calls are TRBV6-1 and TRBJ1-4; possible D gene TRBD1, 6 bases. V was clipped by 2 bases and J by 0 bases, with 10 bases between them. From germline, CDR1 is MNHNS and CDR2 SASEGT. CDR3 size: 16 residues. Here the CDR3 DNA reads TGTGCCAGCAGTGAAAAACAGGGAACAACTAATGAAAAACTGTTTTTT. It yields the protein CASSEKQGTTNEKLFF.

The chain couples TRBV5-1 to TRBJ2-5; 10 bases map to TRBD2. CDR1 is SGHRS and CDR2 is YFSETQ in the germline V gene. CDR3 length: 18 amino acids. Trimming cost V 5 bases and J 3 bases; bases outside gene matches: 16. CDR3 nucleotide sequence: TGCGCCAGCAGGCCTTGGTCGCCCGAGCGGGGGGGCGAAGAGACCCAGTACTTC. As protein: CASRPWSPERGGEETQYF.

This chain's CDR3 is CASSSPRGSSYNEQFF. The CDR3 DNA is TGTGCCAGCAGCTCCCCTCGGGGGAGCTCCTACAATGAGCAGTTCTTC. This sequence joins TRBV11-2 and TRBJ2-1, with D perhaps matching TRBD2 (6 bases). V was pared by 4 bases and J by 0 bases, with 13 bases between. Germline CDR1 SGHAT, CDR2 FQNNGV. This CDR3 spans 16 amino acids.

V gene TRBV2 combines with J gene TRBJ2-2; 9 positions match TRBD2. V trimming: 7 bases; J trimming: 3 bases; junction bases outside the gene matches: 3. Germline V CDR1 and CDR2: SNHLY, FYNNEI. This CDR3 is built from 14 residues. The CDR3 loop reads CASTGTSYTGELFF. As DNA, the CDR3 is TGTGCCAGCACCGGGACTAGCTACACCGGGGAGCTGTTTTTT.

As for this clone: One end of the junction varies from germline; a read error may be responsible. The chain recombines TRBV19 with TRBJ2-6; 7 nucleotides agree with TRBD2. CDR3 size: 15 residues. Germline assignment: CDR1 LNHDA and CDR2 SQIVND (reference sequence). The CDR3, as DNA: TGTACCAGTAGTATGGGGAGGGCTGGGGCCAACGTCCTGACTTTC. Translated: CTSSMGRAGANVLTF.

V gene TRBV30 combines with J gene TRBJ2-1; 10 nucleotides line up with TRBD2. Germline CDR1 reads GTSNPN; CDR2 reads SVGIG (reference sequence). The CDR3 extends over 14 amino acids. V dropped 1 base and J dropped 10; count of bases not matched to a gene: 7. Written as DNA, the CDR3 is TGTGCCTGGAGTGATGGAGCGGGAGGGGGGGAGCAGTTCTTC. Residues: CAWSDGAGGGEQFF.

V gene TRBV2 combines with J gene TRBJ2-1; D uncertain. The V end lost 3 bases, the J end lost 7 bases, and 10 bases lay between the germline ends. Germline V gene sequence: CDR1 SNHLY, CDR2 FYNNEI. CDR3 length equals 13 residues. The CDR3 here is CASSDVESNEQFF. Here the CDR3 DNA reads TGTGCCAGCAGTGATGTGGAGAGTAATGAGCAGTTCTTC.

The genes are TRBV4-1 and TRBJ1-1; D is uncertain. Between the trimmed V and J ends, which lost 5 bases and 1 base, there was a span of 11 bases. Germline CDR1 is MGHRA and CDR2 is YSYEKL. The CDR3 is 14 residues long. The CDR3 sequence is CASSAPGRNTEAFF. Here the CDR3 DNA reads TGCGCCAGCAGCGCCCCAGGAAGGAACACTGAAGCTTTCTTT.

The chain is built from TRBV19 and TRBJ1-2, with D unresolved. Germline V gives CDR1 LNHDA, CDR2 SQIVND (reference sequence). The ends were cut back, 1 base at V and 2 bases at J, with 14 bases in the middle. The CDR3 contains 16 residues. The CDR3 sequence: CASSIATTGENYGYTF. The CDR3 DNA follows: TGTGCCAGTAGTATAGCCACGACGGGTGAGAACTATGGCTACACCTTC.

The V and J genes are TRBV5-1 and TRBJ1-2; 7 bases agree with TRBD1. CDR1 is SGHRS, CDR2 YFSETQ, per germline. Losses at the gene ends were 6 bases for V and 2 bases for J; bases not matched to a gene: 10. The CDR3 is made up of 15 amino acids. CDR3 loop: CASTKRQGQNYGYTF. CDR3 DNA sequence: TGCGCCAGCACCAAAAGACAGGGCCAGAACTATGGCTACACCTTC.

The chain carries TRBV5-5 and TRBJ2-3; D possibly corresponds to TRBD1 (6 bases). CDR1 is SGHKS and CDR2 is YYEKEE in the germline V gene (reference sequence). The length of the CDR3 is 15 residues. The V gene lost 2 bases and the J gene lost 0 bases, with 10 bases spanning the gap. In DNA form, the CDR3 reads TGTGCCAGCAGCTTCGTTGGACAGAGCACAGATACGCAGTATTTT. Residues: CASSFVGQSTDTQYF.

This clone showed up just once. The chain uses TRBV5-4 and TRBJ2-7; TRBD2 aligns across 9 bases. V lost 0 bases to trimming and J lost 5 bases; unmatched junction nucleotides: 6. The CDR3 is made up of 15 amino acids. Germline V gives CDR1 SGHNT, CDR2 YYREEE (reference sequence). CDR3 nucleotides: TGTGCCAGCAGCTTGGTAGCGGGAGATTCCGACGAGCAGTACTTC. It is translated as CASSLVAGDSDEQYF.

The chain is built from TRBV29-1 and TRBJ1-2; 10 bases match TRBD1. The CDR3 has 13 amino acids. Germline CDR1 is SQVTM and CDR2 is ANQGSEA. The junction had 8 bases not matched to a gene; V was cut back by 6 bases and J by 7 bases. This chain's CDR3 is CSVTTGGLSGYTF. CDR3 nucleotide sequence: TGCAGCGTGACGACAGGGGGCCTTAGTGGCTACACCTTC.

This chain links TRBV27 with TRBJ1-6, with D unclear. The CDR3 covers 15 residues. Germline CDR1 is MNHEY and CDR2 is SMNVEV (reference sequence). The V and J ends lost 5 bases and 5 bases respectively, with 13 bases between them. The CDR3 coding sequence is TGTGCCAGCAGTGTACGAGATCTGGATAATTCACCCCTCCACTTT. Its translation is CASSVRDLDNSPLHF.

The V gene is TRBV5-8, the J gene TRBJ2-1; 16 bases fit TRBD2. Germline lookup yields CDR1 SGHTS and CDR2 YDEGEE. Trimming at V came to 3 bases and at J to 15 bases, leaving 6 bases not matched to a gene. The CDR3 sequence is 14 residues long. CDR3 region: CASSSGLAGGPRFF. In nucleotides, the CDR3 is TGTGCCAGCAGCTCGGGACTAGCGGGAGGGCCTCGGTTCTTC.